This record concerns one T cell receptor beta chain sequence. Antigen: not known. One base away lies a much larger clone, so this may be a sequencing read error. Germline-derived CDR1 and CDR2 are MNHEY and SVGEGT. The trim removed 11 bases at V and 3 bases at J, leaving 11 bases unmatched. The CDR3 length is 14 residues. This sample was included in a study of glioma-infiltrating T cells. Amplification of TCR alpha and beta CDR3 regions from RNA used iRepertoire nested multiplex PCR. Tissue mRNA or PBMC total RNA, roughly 100-400 ng, went into one-step reverse transcription and amplification. Each CDR3 protein is one row after TCRdb ran MiXCR on the multiplex PCR reads. The sample shows about 400,000 distinct CDR3 sequences, more than 35% of them seen only once. Study results and caveats: Non-neoplastic patients had below-expected tissue-blood divergence, while all gliomas exceeded expectation. A blood CDR3 motif signature was depleted in highly divergent patients. Very few CDR3 sequences were shared between tissue and blood.

The sequencing input was glioma tissue, nonneoplastic brain tissue, or PBMCs (not recorded which). The J gene is TRBJ1-1, the V gene TRBV6-2 or TRBV6-3; 8 positions agree with TRBD1. This sequence originates from a human donor with low-grade glioma or glioblastoma, undergoing nonglioma brain surgery, or in good health (not recorded which). The CDR3 reads CAGKFGTGYTEAFF. The CDR3 nucleotides are TGTGCCGGCAAATTCGGGACAGGCTACACTGAAGCTTTCTTT.